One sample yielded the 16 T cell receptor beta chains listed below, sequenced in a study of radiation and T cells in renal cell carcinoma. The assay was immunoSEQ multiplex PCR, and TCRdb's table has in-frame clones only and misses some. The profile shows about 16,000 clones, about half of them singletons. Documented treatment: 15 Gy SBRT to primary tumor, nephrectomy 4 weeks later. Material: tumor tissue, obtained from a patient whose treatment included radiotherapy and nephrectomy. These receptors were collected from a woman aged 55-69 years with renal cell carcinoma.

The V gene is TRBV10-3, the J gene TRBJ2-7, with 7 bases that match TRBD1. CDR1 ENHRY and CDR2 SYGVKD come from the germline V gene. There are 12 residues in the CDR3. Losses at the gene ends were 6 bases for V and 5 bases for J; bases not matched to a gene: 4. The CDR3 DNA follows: TGTGCCATCAGGGGACAGAGCCACGAGCAGTACTTC. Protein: CAIRGQSHEQYF.

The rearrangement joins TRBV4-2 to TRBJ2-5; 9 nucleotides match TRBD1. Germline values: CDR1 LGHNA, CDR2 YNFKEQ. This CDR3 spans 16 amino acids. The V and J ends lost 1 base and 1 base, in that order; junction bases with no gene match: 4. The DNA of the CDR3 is TGTGCCAGCAGCCAAGGTCCGGGACAGGGCCAAGAGACCCAGTACTTC. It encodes CASSQGPGQGQETQYF.

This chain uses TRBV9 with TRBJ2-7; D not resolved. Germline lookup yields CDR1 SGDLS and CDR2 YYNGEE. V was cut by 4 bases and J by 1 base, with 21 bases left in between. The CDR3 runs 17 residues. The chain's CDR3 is CASSPFEGPFKSYEQYF. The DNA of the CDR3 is TGTGCCAGCAGCCCCTTCGAAGGGCCGTTCAAATCCTACGAGCAGTACTTC.

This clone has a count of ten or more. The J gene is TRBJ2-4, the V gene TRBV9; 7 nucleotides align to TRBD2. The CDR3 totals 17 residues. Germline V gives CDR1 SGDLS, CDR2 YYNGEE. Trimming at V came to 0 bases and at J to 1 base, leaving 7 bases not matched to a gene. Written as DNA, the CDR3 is TGTGCCAGCAGCGTAGCGGCGGGGGACTCGGCCAAAAACATTCAGTACTTC. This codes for CASSVAAGDSAKNIQYF.

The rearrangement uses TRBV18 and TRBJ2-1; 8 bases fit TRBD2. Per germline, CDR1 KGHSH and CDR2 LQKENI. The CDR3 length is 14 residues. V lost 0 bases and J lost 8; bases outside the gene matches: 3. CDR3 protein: CASSPPAGVHEQFF. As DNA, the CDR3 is TGTGCCAGCTCACCACCAGCGGGAGTGCATGAGCAGTTCTTC. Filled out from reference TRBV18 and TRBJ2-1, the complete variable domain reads NAGVMQNPRHLVRRRGQEARLRCSPMKGHSHVYWYRQLPEEGLKFMVYLQKENIIDESGMPKERFSAEFPKEGPSILRIQQVVRGDSAAYFCASSPPAGVHEQFFGPGTRLTVL.

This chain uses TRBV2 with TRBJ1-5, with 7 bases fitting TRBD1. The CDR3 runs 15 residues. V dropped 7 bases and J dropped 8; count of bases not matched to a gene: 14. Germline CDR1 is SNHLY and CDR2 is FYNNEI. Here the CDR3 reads CASTPSTGITEPQHF. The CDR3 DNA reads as TGTGCCAGCACCCCCTCGACAGGGATAACGGAGCCCCAGCATTTT.

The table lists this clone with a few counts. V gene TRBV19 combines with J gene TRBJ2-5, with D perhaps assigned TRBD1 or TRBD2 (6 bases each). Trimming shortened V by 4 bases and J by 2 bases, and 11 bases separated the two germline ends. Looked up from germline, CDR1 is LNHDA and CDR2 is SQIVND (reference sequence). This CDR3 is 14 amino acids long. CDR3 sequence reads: CASSNGGGQETQYF. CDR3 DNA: TGTGCCAGTAGTAACGGAGGGGGACAAGAGACCCAGTACTTC.

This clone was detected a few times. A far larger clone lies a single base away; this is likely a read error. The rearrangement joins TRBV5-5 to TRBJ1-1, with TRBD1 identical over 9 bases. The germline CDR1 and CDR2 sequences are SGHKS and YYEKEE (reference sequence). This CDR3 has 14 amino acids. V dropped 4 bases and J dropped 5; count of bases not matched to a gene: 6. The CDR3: CASSMTGGDTEAFF. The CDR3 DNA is TGTGCCAGCAGCATGACAGGGGGTGATACTGAAGCTTTCTTT.

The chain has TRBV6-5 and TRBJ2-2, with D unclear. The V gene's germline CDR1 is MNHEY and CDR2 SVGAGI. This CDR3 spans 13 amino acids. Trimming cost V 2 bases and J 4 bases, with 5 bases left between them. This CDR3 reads CASSYRSTGELFF. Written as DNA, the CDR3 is TGTGCCAGCAGTTACAGGAGCACCGGGGAGCTGTTTTTT.

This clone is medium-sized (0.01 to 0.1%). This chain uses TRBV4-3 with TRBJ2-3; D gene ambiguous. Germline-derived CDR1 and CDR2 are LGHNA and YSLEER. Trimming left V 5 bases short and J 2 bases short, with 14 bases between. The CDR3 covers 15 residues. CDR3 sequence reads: CASSLVAGYTDTQYF. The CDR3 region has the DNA TGCGCCAGCAGCTTAGTCGCCGGATACACAGATACGCAGTATTTT.

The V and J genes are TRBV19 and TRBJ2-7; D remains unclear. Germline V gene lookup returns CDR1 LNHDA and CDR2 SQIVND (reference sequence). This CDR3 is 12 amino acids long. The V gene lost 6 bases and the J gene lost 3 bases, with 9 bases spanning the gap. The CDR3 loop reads CASSSSHYEQYF. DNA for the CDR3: TGTGCCAGTAGCTCGTCCCACTACGAGCAGTACTTC. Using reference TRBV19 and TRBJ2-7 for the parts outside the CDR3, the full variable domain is DGGITQSPKYLFRKEGQNVTLSCEQNLNHDAMYWYRQDPGQGLRLIYYSQIVNDFQKGDIAEGYSVSREKKESFPLTVTSAQKNPTAFYLCASSSSHYEQYFGPGTRLTVT.

CDR3 region: CASSVIPSSNYGYTF. Written as DNA, the CDR3 is TGTGCCAGCAGCGTAATACCAAGTAGTAACTATGGCTACACCTTC. The chain carries TRBV9 and TRBJ1-2; no reliable D call. The CDR3 extends over 15 amino acids. The V end was cut by 1 base, the J end by 1 base, with 11 bases between. Germline V gene lookup returns CDR1 SGDLS and CDR2 YYNGEE.

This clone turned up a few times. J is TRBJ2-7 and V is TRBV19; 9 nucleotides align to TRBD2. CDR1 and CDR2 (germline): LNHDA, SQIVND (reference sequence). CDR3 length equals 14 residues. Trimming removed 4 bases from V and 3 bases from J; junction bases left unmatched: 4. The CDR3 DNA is TGTGCCAGTAGTACCGGGACTAGCAACTACGAGCAGTACTTC. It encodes CASSTGTSNYEQYF.

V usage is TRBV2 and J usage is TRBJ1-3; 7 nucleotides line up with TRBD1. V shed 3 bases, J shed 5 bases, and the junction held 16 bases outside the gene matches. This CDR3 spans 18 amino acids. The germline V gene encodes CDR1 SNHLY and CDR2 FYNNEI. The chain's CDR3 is CASSEDLNLGQPRNTIYF. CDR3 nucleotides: TGTGCCAGCAGTGAGGATCTCAACCTGGGACAGCCACGAAACACCATATATTTT.

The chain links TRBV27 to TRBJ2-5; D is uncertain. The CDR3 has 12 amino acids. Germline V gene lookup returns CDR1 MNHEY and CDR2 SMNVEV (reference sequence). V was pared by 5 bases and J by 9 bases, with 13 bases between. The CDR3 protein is CASSPPSGAQYF. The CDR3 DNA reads TGTGCCAGCAGTCCCCCGTCTGGGGCCCAGTACTTC.

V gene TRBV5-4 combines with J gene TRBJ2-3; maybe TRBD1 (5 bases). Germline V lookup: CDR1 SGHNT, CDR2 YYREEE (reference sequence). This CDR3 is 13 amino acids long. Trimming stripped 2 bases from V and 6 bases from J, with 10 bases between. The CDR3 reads CASSFLGADTQYF. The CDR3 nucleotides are TGTGCCAGCAGCTTCCTAGGGGCGGATACGCAGTATTTT. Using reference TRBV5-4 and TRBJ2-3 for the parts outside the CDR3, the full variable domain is ETGVTQSPTHLIKTRGQQVTLRCSSQSGHNTVSWYQQALGQGPQFIFQYYREEENGRGNFPPRFSGLQFPNYSSELNVNALELDDSALYLCASSFLGADTQYFGPGTRLTVL.